This T cell receptor beta chain came from a study of T cells after posttransplantation cyclophosphamide. The naive gate required viable CD3+CD4+ or CD3+CD8+ cells with CCR7+CD45RA+CD45RO-CD95-CD27+CD28+ phenotype. Study-wide results and caveats: Donor-recipient repertoire similarity was low at 1-2 months, rising over year one.

CDR3 length: 16 residues. V shed 3 bases and J 2 bases; nucleotides not matched to a gene: 10. CDR1 is SNHLY and CDR2 is FYNNEI in the germline V gene. In the case of this clone: What it binds is not known.

The assay was immunoSEQ multiplex PCR, and TCRdb's table has in-frame clones only and misses some. In the table there are roughly 30,000 clones, around nine tenths of which are singletons. The V call is TRBV2, the J call TRBJ2-7; TRBD1 aligns across 7 bases. Sample: naive CD4+ T cells sorted from blood. This TCR came from a man aged 30 to 45 in good health and a related stem cell transplant donor. The chain's CDR3 is CASSDRTGRITYEQYF. CDR3 DNA: TGTGCCAGCAGTGATAGGACAGGCCGTATTACCTACGAGCAGTACTTC.